Listed below are T cell receptor beta chains from one sample, sequenced in a study of patients and donors after allogeneic stem cell transplantation. TCRdb recomputed calls from the RT-PCR reads with MiXCR, one row per CDR3 protein. The sample has 410,000 or so distinct CDR3 sequences, roughly 17% seen once. Sequencing used blood, either unsorted or a sorted T cell fraction (not recorded which). The source is a human donor who was either an allogeneic HSCT recipient or a stem cell or donor lymphocyte infusion donor (not recorded which). It is not recorded whose cells these are; they may come from a transplant donor. Both conserved end residues are part of each CDR3. The D gene is left open where the match is weak. Where a row states a size, it is once, few, many or the class of an expanded clone; other rows omit it.

d_gene: .; j_gene: TRBJ2-1; v_gene: TRBV10-3; abundance: few; CDR3nt: TGTGCCATCAGTGATGGGGGGCATGAGCAGTTCTTC; CDR3aa: CAISDGGHEQFF
d_gene: TRBD1; j_gene: TRBJ2-1; v_gene: TRBV12-3/TRBV12-4; abundance: few; CDR3nt: TGTGCCAGCAGTAACTACCCAGGGGGCTATGAGCAGTTCTTC; CDR3aa: CASSNYPGGYEQFF
d_gene: .; j_gene: TRBJ2-3; v_gene: TRBV2; abundance: few; CDR3nt: TGTGCCAGCAGTGGACTAACGTCGGGCACAGATACGCAGTATTTT; CDR3aa: CASSGLTSGTDTQYF
d_gene: .; j_gene: TRBJ2-7; v_gene: TRBV6-2/TRBV6-3; abundance: .; CDR3nt: TGTGCCAGCAGTTCCTCGATCAGGAGCTCCTACGAGCAGTACTTC; CDR3aa: CASSSSIRSSYEQYF
d_gene: .; j_gene: TRBJ1-1; v_gene: TRBV25-1; abundance: .; CDR3nt: TGTGCCAGCAGTTTCCTTACAGCATCCCGGGCGGGTGAAGCTTTCTTT; CDR3aa: CASSFLTASRAGEAFF
d_gene: .; j_gene: TRBJ2-3; v_gene: TRBV7-2; abundance: .; CDR3nt: TGTGCCAGCAGCTTAGATTCCCCTTATACGCAGTATTTT; CDR3aa: CASSLDSPYTQYF
d_gene: .; j_gene: TRBJ2-5; v_gene: TRBV7-8; abundance: .; CDR3nt: TGTGCCAGCAGCTTAAGGACGGCAGAGACCCAGTACTTC; CDR3aa: CASSLRTAETQYF
d_gene: .; j_gene: TRBJ2-2; v_gene: TRBV7-2; abundance: .; CDR3nt: TGTGCCAGCAGCCGTGGAGGGAAGAACACCGGGGAGCTGTTTTTT; CDR3aa: CASSRGGKNTGELFF
d_gene: .; j_gene: TRBJ2-5; v_gene: TRBV28; abundance: few; CDR3nt: TGTGCCAGCACCGAGGGTCGAGAGACCCAGTACTTC; CDR3aa: CASTEGRETQYF
d_gene: TRBD2; j_gene: TRBJ2-7; v_gene: TRBV5-1; abundance: .; CDR3nt: TGCGCCAGCAGCTCTAGCGGGAGGCAGTACGAGCAGTACTTC; CDR3aa: CASSSSGRQYEQYF
d_gene: .; j_gene: TRBJ1-2; v_gene: TRBV7-9; abundance: many; CDR3nt: TGTGCCAGCAGCTTAGTCGTTGGCAGGGAATATGGCTACACCTTC; CDR3aa: CASSLVVGREYGYTF
d_gene: .; j_gene: TRBJ2-4; v_gene: TRBV7-2; abundance: few; CDR3nt: TGTGCCAGCAGCGTGAGTCTAGCCAAAAACATTCAGTACTTC; CDR3aa: CASSVSLAKNIQYF
d_gene: .; j_gene: TRBJ1-5; v_gene: TRBV6-2/TRBV6-3; abundance: .; CDR3nt: TGTGCCAGCAGTTACGATGGGATTGCGGGTCAGCCCCAGCATTTT; CDR3aa: CASSYDGIAGQPQHF
d_gene: TRBD1; j_gene: TRBJ2-1; v_gene: TRBV11-1; abundance: .; CDR3nt: TGTGCCAGCAGCTTACCCAAAATTCCAGGGGGAAGAGAGTTCTTC; CDR3aa: CASSLPKIPGGREFF
d_gene: .; j_gene: TRBJ2-7; v_gene: TRBV9; abundance: .; CDR3nt: TGTGCCAGCAGCGTACGCGGGACTTTACCCCACGAGCAGTACTTC; CDR3aa: CASSVRGTLPHEQYF
d_gene: TRBD1; j_gene: TRBJ2-7; v_gene: TRBV24-1; abundance: many; CDR3nt: TGTGCCACCAGTGACCCCGGGACAGTTCCCTACGAGCAGTACTTC; CDR3aa: CATSDPGTVPYEQYF
d_gene: TRBD2; j_gene: TRBJ2-1; v_gene: TRBV5-1; abundance: many; CDR3nt: TGCGCCAGCAGCTTGACGGGTAGCGGGAGCTCCTACAATGAGCAGTTCTTC; CDR3aa: CASSLTGSGSSYNEQFF
d_gene: .; j_gene: TRBJ2-3; v_gene: TRBV4-2; abundance: few; CDR3nt: TGTGCCAGCAGCCGGCGAGCGGGTGAAGATACGCAGTATTTT; CDR3aa: CASSRRAGEDTQYF
d_gene: .; j_gene: TRBJ2-7; v_gene: TRBV7-2; abundance: few; CDR3nt: TGTGCCAGCAGCTTTACATATGGGGGCTACGAGCAGTACTTC; CDR3aa: CASSFTYGGYEQYF
d_gene: TRBD1; j_gene: TRBJ1-5; v_gene: TRBV7-9; abundance: few; CDR3nt: TGTGCCAGCAGCTTTAATTCGGGACAGGGCAATCAGCCCCAGCATTTT; CDR3aa: CASSFNSGQGNQPQHF
d_gene: TRBD2; j_gene: TRBJ2-3; v_gene: TRBV6-5; abundance: few; CDR3nt: TGTGCCAGCAGTTATAGCGGGAGTGGCTCAGATACGCAGTATTTT; CDR3aa: CASSYSGSGSDTQYF
d_gene: TRBD1; j_gene: TRBJ1-2; v_gene: TRBV12-3/TRBV12-4; abundance: few; CDR3nt: TGTGCCAGCAGTATGGGACAGGGGGCTAACTATGGCTACACCTTC; CDR3aa: CASSMGQGANYGYTF
d_gene: TRBD1; j_gene: TRBJ2-7; v_gene: TRBV6-5; abundance: .; CDR3nt: TGTGCCAGCAGTTTACCGGGACAGGGGTTGCGTGAGCAGTACTTC; CDR3aa: CASSLPGQGLREQYF
d_gene: .; j_gene: TRBJ1-4; v_gene: TRBV12-3/TRBV12-4; abundance: many; CDR3nt: TGTGCCAGCAGTTCCGGGACGAAGAATGAAAAACTGTTTTTT; CDR3aa: CASSSGTKNEKLFF
d_gene: .; j_gene: TRBJ1-2; v_gene: TRBV30; abundance: few; CDR3nt: TGTGCCTGGAGTGTACGAGGGGATCGCGGCTACACCTTC; CDR3aa: CAWSVRGDRGYTF
d_gene: .; j_gene: TRBJ2-7; v_gene: TRBV18; abundance: many; CDR3nt: TGTGCCAGCTCACCACAACCTTCCCGCCCCTACGAGCAGTACTTC; CDR3aa: CASSPQPSRPYEQYF
d_gene: TRBD1; j_gene: TRBJ1-2; v_gene: TRBV7-9; abundance: few; CDR3nt: TGTGCCAGCAGCTCTCCGACAGGGCCATCCTATGGCTACACCTTC; CDR3aa: CASSSPTGPSYGYTF
d_gene: TRBD1; j_gene: TRBJ2-5; v_gene: TRBV18; abundance: .; CDR3nt: TGTGCCAGCTCACCAATTCAGGGGGTCCAAGAGACCCAGTACTTC; CDR3aa: CASSPIQGVQETQYF
d_gene: TRBD1; j_gene: TRBJ2-5; v_gene: TRBV7-9; abundance: .; CDR3nt: TGTGCCAGCAGCCCCCGGGACAGGAAACAAGAGACCCAGTACTTC; CDR3aa: CASSPRDRKQETQYF
d_gene: TRBD2; j_gene: TRBJ2-1; v_gene: TRBV4-1; abundance: few; CDR3nt: TGCGCCAGCAGCCTCGCCCGGGGACTAGCCATCTACAATGAGCAGTTCTTC; CDR3aa: CASSLARGLAIYNEQFF
d_gene: .; j_gene: TRBJ1-6; v_gene: TRBV7-3; abundance: few; CDR3nt: TGTGCCAGCAGCACTGGTTATAATTCACCCCTCCACTTT; CDR3aa: CASSTGYNSPLHF
d_gene: TRBD2; j_gene: TRBJ2-7; v_gene: TRBV7-6; abundance: .; CDR3nt: TGTGCCAGCAGTCGGTGGGGCGGGGGCTCCTACGAGCAGTACTTC; CDR3aa: CASSRWGGGSYEQYF
d_gene: .; j_gene: TRBJ1-1; v_gene: TRBV24-1; abundance: many; CDR3nt: TGTGCCACCAGTGACCCGAACACTGAAGCTTTCTTT; CDR3aa: CATSDPNTEAFF
d_gene: TRBD1; j_gene: TRBJ1-4; v_gene: TRBV4-1; abundance: few; CDR3nt: TGCGCCAGCAGCCAAGAGGGCAGGGGGAGTAATGAAAAACTGTTTTTT; CDR3aa: CASSQEGRGSNEKLFF
d_gene: .; j_gene: TRBJ1-3; v_gene: TRBV28; abundance: few; CDR3nt: TGTGCCAGCAAGGGTAGCTCCATCTCTGGAAACACCATATATTTT; CDR3aa: CASKGSSISGNTIYF
d_gene: .; j_gene: TRBJ2-5; v_gene: TRBV9; abundance: few; CDR3nt: TGTGCCAGCAGCGTAGATGGTGCGACCCAGTACTTC; CDR3aa: CASSVDGATQYF
d_gene: .; j_gene: TRBJ2-7; v_gene: TRBV30; abundance: .; CDR3nt: TGTGCCGCTCAGTCCCGGGGGAACTCCTACGAGCAGTACTTC; CDR3aa: CAAQSRGNSYEQYF
d_gene: TRBD1; j_gene: TRBJ1-1; v_gene: TRBV6-5; abundance: .; CDR3nt: TGTGCCAGCAGTTTTCGGGACAGGGGGAACACTGAAGCTTTCTTT; CDR3aa: CASSFRDRGNTEAFF
d_gene: .; j_gene: TRBJ1-1; v_gene: TRBV10-3; abundance: .; CDR3nt: TGTGCCATCAGTGGGGGGACTGAAGCTTTCTTT; CDR3aa: CAISGGTEAFF
d_gene: .; j_gene: TRBJ1-2; v_gene: TRBV24-1; abundance: many; CDR3nt: TGTGCCACCAGTGATTTGAGTGCAGACTATGGCTACACCTTC; CDR3aa: CATSDLSADYGYTF
d_gene: .; j_gene: TRBJ2-1; v_gene: TRBV4-2; abundance: many; CDR3nt: TGTGCCAGCAGCCAGGGGTGGAATGAGCAGTTCTTC; CDR3aa: CASSQGWNEQFF
d_gene: TRBD2; j_gene: TRBJ2-2; v_gene: TRBV5-1; abundance: .; CDR3nt: TGCGCCAGCAGTTGGACTAGCGGGAGAGGAACCGGGGAGCTGTTTTTT; CDR3aa: CASSWTSGRGTGELFF
d_gene: TRBD2; j_gene: TRBJ2-1; v_gene: TRBV2; abundance: few; CDR3nt: TGTGCCAGCCGGGGGACTAGCGGGGGGGGTGAGCAGTTCTTC; CDR3aa: CASRGTSGGGEQFF
d_gene: .; j_gene: TRBJ2-1; v_gene: TRBV14; abundance: few; CDR3nt: TGTGCCAGCAGCCGACACCCGACTTTCTCCTACAATGAGCAGTTCTTC; CDR3aa: CASSRHPTFSYNEQFF
d_gene: .; j_gene: TRBJ2-3; v_gene: TRBV5-1; abundance: few; CDR3nt: TGCGCCAGCAGCTGGACAGCCACAGATACGCAGTATTTT; CDR3aa: CASSWTATDTQYF
d_gene: .; j_gene: TRBJ1-1; v_gene: TRBV28; abundance: .; CDR3nt: TGTGCCAGCAGTTTAGATAGGGCGTGGATGAACACTGAAGCTTTCTTT; CDR3aa: CASSLDRAWMNTEAFF
d_gene: TRBD2; j_gene: TRBJ2-3; v_gene: TRBV7-8; abundance: .; CDR3nt: TGTGCCAGCAGCGTATCCCTTGCTCTAGCGGGGTCCACAGATACGCAGTATTTT; CDR3aa: CASSVSLALAGSTDTQYF
d_gene: TRBD2; j_gene: TRBJ2-3; v_gene: TRBV5-1; abundance: .; CDR3nt: TGCGCCAGCAGCTTGGCCCTGCTGGGGGGGAGCACAGATACGCAGTATTTT; CDR3aa: CASSLALLGGSTDTQYF
d_gene: TRBD1; j_gene: TRBJ1-2; v_gene: TRBV19; abundance: .; CDR3nt: TGTGCCAGTAGGACAGGGTTGGACTATGGCTACACCTTC; CDR3aa: CASRTGLDYGYTF
d_gene: .; j_gene: TRBJ1-1; v_gene: TRBV24-1; abundance: few; CDR3nt: TGTGCCACCAGTGACCGGACAGACGAAGCTTTCTTT; CDR3aa: CATSDRTDEAFF
d_gene: .; j_gene: TRBJ2-5; v_gene: TRBV2; abundance: few; CDR3nt: TGTGCCAGCATGCTTGATAGGGGGAGGTGGGGGGAGACCCAGTACTTC; CDR3aa: CASMLDRGRWGETQYF
d_gene: .; j_gene: TRBJ2-1; v_gene: TRBV7-6; abundance: few; CDR3nt: TGTGCCAGCAGCATCGAGAATGAGCAGTTCTTC; CDR3aa: CASSIENEQFF
d_gene: TRBD2; j_gene: TRBJ2-7; v_gene: TRBV3-1; abundance: few; CDR3nt: TGTGCCAGCAGCCAAGAACCTAGCGGACTCGGAGAGCAGTACTTC; CDR3aa: CASSQEPSGLGEQYF
d_gene: .; j_gene: TRBJ1-1; v_gene: TRBV14; abundance: .; CDR3nt: TGTGCCAGCAGTCACACCCCCGGGAGCACTGAAGCTTTCTTT; CDR3aa: CASSHTPGSTEAFF
d_gene: .; j_gene: TRBJ1-1; v_gene: TRBV12-3/TRBV12-4; abundance: .; CDR3nt: TGTGCCAGCAGTCATCGGGCCGCGTGGAACACTGAAGCTTTCTTT; CDR3aa: CASSHRAAWNTEAFF
d_gene: .; j_gene: TRBJ2-7; v_gene: TRBV27; abundance: few; CDR3nt: TGTGCCAGCAGTTTATGGCCCCCGCGGTCAACCTACGAGCAGTACTTC; CDR3aa: CASSLWPPRSTYEQYF
d_gene: TRBD2; j_gene: TRBJ2-1; v_gene: TRBV4-1; abundance: few; CDR3nt: TGCGCCAGCAGCCTATATAAGGAGGGAGGGAACAATGAGCAGTTCTTC; CDR3aa: CASSLYKEGGNNEQFF